This T cell receptor (beta chain) was recovered during a study of a mutant IDH1 vaccine in newly diagnosed glioma. The method was immunoSEQ multiplex PCR; TCRdb's version includes in-frame clones alone and lacks a portion of them. The table has tens of thousands of clones, about nine tenths seen once. Time point indicated: baseline, week 1 (first vaccination visit). Regarding treatment: pre-vaccination baseline after standard-of-care therapy. The source material was PBMCs, sampled from a glioma patient treated with radiotherapy, temozolomide or both. This sequence was found in a man between 18 and 35 years old with glioma.

The CDR3 reads CACSDSLNEKLFF. The DNA of the CDR3 is TGTGCCTGTTCGGACAGTCTTAATGAAAAACTGTTTTTT. The rearrangement joins TRBV30 to TRBJ1-4; possible D gene TRBD1, 6 bases. This CDR3 is 13 amino acids long. Trimming stripped 6 bases from V and 4 bases from J, with 12 bases between. Germline V gene lookup returns CDR1 GTSNPN and CDR2 SVGIG (reference sequence).